These 7 T cell receptor beta chains originate from one sample sequenced in a study of blood T cell repertoires in COVID-19. Profiled with immunoSEQ multiplex PCR; TCRdb holds only in-frame clones, not every one. This table holds some 200,000 clones, 80% to 90% found once. What was sequenced was peripheral blood. Receptors were obtained from a man older than 75 with acute or convalescent COVID-19.

V and J are TRBV15 and TRBJ1-5; D uncertain. Between the trimmed V and J ends, which lost 0 bases and 1 base, there was a span of 10 bases. The germline CDR1 and CDR2 sequences are LNHNV and YYDKDF (reference sequence). This CDR3 is built from 16 residues. The DNA of the CDR3 is TGTGCCACCAGCAGAGATACGGGTAACAGCAATCAGCCCCAGCATTTT. Translation: CATSRDTGNSNQPQHF.

This sequence joins TRBV6-5 and TRBJ2-1; 7 bases are a match to TRBD2. The CDR3 consists of 14 residues. The germline CDR1 and CDR2 sequences are MNHEY and SVGAGI. The J segment lost 7 bases and the V segment lost 4 bases, leaving 7 bases of the junction unmatched. The CDR3, as DNA: TGTGCCAGCAGTTGGCGGGGGAACAAGAATGAGCAGTTCTTC. Protein: CASSWRGNKNEQFF.

The gene calls are TRBV19 and TRBJ2-1; 12 bases line up with TRBD2. J lost 6 bases, V lost 3 bases, and 9 bases had no gene match. Germline assignment: CDR1 LNHDA and CDR2 SQIVND (reference sequence). This CDR3 has 17 amino acids. The CDR3: CASSISSGRATINEQFF. In DNA form, the CDR3 reads TGTGCCAGTAGTATCTCTAGCGGGAGGGCTACCATCAATGAGCAGTTCTTC.

The CDR3 region is CASSKSAGDSYNEQFF. The CDR3 nucleotides are TGTGCCAGCAGCAAATCAGCGGGAGACTCCTACAATGAGCAGTTCTTC. The chain recombines TRBV21-1 with TRBJ2-1; the table's D call, TRBD2, was not checked against the DNA. TRBV21-1 is listed as a pseudogene. CDR3 size: 16 residues.

The table lists this clone with a count of one. CDR3 region: CASTGDRGNTIYF. CDR3 DNA: TGTGCCAGCACCGGGGACAGAGGAAACACCATATATTTT. This chain joins TRBV27 and TRBJ1-3, with TRBD1 matching 7 bases. This CDR3 has 13 amino acids. In germline, CDR1 is MNHEY, CDR2 SMNVEV (reference sequence). J lost 4 bases, V lost 7 bases, and 4 bases had no gene match.

The V gene is TRBV2, the J gene TRBJ2-5; TRBD1 agrees at 7 bases. Germline CDR1 reads SNHLY; CDR2 reads FYNNEI. Unmatched junction bases numbered 4, after V lost 8 bases and J lost 1 base. The CDR3 is 13 residues long. CDR3 residues: CASCGQAQETQYF. In nucleotides, the CDR3 is TGTGCCAGCTGCGGACAGGCCCAAGAGACCCAGTACTTC.

This chain uses TRBV10-1 with TRBJ2-5, with 15 bases that match TRBD2. The germline CDR1 and CDR2 sequences are WNHNN and SYGVQD (reference sequence). This CDR3 comprises 16 residues. With V trimmed by 5 bases and J by 5 bases, 6 bases remained unmatched. CDR3: CASSPGLAGGRETQYF. The CDR3 region has the DNA TGCGCCAGCAGTCCGGGACTAGCGGGAGGACGCGAGACCCAGTACTTC.